Listed below are T cell receptor beta chains from one sample, sequenced in a study of blood T cells in healthy people across ages. MiXCR was run by TCRdb on the 5' RACE reads, yielding one entry per CDR3 protein. The repertoire includes hundreds of thousands of distinct CDR3 sequences, more than 45% of them detected once, and roughly 13% sits in the top ten. Sequenced input: blood. These receptors came from an elderly woman in good health. CDR3s include the opening cysteine and the closing phenylalanine or tryptophan. D genes are given only for firm matches. The size entry is marked missing in some rows and otherwise reads once, few, many or a size class.

D gene,clone size,J gene,V gene,CDR3 DNA,CDR3 protein
NA,NA,TRBJ1-5,TRBV6-6,TGTGCCAGCAGTTTCCCGGGTCAGCCCCAGCATTTT,CASSFPGQPQHF
NA,NA,TRBJ1-6,TRBV20-1,TGCAGTGCTATAAGGGAACGGCGTTCACCCCTCCACTTT,CSAIRERRSPLHF
NA,NA,TRBJ1-1,TRBV18,TGTGCCAGCTGGGATCGGGGGAACACTGAAGCTTTCTTT,CASWDRGNTEAFF
NA,few,TRBJ2-1,TRBV6-4,TGTGCCAGCAGTGACGAGGGCCATTCTTCCTACAATGAGCAGTTCTTC,CASSDEGHSSYNEQFF
TRBD1,NA,TRBJ2-7,TRBV28,TGTGCCAGCCAAACCTGGGGGGACAGGGCATACGAGCAGTACTTC,CASQTWGDRAYEQYF
NA,NA,TRBJ1-5,TRBV5-1,TGCGCCAGCAGCTCTGGACCGAGCAATCAGCCCCAGCATTTT,CASSSGPSNQPQHF
NA,few,TRBJ2-1,TRBV5-1,TGCGCCAGCAGCTTGGCAGGGGTAACTGAGCAGTTCTTC,CASSLAGVTEQFF
NA,NA,TRBJ2-7,TRBV5-1,TGCGCCAGCAGCTTGTTTGTAGACTCCTACGAGCAGTACTTC,CASSLFVDSYEQYF
NA,many,TRBJ2-5,TRBV27,TGTGCCAGCAGGGAGGGGCTAAGGGAGACCCAGTACTTC,CASREGLRETQYF
NA,many,TRBJ1-2,TRBV6-6,TGTGCCAGCAGAGAAGATGGGGGAAACTATGGCTACACCTTC,CASREDGGNYGYTF
NA,NA,TRBJ1-5,TRBV20-1,TGCAGTGCTAGAAAAACACAAAATCAGCCCCAGCATTTT,CSARKTQNQPQHF
NA,few,TRBJ1-6,TRBV27,TGTGCCAGCCGCCTTCTAGGGGATTCACCCCTCCACTTT,CASRLLGDSPLHF
TRBD2,NA,TRBJ2-3,TRBV29-1,TGCAGCTACGGGGGGGAGGCCTGGGACACAGATACGCAGTATTTT,CSYGGEAWDTDTQYF
TRBD1,NA,TRBJ1-4,TRBV11-2,TGTGCCAGCAGCGCCGACAGGGGAAGTGAAAAACCGTTTTTT,CASSADRGSEKPFF
NA,NA,TRBJ2-2,TRBV12-3/TRBV12-4,TGTGCCAGCAGTTTGGTGACACTCAACACCGGGGAGCTGTTTTTT,CASSLVTLNTGELFF
TRBD2,many,TRBJ2-1,TRBV20-1,TGCAGTGCTCCGGGACTAGCGGGAGACAATGAGCAGTTCTTC,CSAPGLAGDNEQFF
TRBD1,many,TRBJ2-1,TRBV5-1,TGCGCCAGCAGCAGGGGACAGGGGTTCGATGAGCAGTTCTTC,CASSRGQGFDEQFF